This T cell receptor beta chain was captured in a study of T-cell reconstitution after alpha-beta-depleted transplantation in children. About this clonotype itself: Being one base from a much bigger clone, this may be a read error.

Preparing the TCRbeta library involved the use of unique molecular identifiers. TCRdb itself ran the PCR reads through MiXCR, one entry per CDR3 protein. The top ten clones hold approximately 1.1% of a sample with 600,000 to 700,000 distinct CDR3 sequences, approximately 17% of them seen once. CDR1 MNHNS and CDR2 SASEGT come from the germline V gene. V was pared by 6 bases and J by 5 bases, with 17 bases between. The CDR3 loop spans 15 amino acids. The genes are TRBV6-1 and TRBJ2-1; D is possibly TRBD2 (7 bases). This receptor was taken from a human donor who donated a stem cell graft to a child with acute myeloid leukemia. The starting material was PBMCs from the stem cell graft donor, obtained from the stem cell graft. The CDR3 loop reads CASRPGEGGNNEQFF. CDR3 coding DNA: TGTGCCAGCAGGCCGGGGGAGGGGGGCAACAATGAGCAGTTCTTC.